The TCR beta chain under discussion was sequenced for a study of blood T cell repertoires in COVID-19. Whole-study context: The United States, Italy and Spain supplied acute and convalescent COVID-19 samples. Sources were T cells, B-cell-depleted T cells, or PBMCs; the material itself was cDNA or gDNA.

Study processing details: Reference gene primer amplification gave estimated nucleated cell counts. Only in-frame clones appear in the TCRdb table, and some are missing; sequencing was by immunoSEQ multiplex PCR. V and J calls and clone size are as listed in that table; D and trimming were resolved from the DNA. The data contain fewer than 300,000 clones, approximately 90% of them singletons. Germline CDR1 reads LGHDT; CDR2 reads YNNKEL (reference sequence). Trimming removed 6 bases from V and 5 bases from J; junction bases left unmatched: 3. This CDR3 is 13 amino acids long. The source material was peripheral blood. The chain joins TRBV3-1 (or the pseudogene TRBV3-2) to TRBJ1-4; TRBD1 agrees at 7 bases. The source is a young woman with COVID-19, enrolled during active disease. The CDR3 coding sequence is TGTGCCAGCAGTACAGGGGCGAATGAAAAACTGTTTTTT. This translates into CASSTGANEKLFF.